A single sample gave rise to the 3 T cell receptor beta chains below, sequenced in a study of identical twins. Each CDR3 protein gets one entry after TCRdb re-called the 5' RACE reads with MiXCR. The sample has 260,000 or so distinct CDR3 sequences, roughly 7.5% seen once; the top ten hold roughly 5.4%. These data were likewise used in another study, on yellow fever vaccine responses in identical twins.

The specimen was CD8+ T cells sorted from blood. The receptors come from a young woman in good health.

This clonotype was counted ten times or more. This chain connects TRBV20-1 to TRBJ2-7; TRBD2 agrees at 7 bases. The CDR3 loop spans 15 amino acids. Germline CDR1 reads DFQATT; CDR2 reads SNEGSKA (reference sequence). Trimming removed 0 bases from V and 4 bases from J; junction bases left unmatched: 9. The DNA for the CDR3 is TGCAGTGCTAGAGATAACCGGGGAGGGTCGTACGAGCAGTACTTC. The encoded protein is CSARDNRGGSYEQYF.

This rearrangement joins TRBV2 to TRBJ2-1, with 10 bases fitting TRBD1. V was clipped by 5 bases and J by 6 bases; unmatched bases: 13. This CDR3 region has 17 residues. From germline, CDR1 is SNHLY and CDR2 FYNNEI. For the CDR3, the DNA is TGTGCCAGCAGTCCAGAAGGGACAGGGGCGTCTAGCAATGAGCAGTTCTTC. Amino acids: CASSPEGTGASSNEQFF.

This clonotype was detected only a few times. The V gene is TRBV27, the J gene TRBJ2-3; 9 positions agree with TRBD1. V lost 4 bases and J lost 5; bases outside the gene matches: 10. This CDR3 has 16 amino acids. Germline loops: CDR1 MNHEY, CDR2 SMNVEV (reference sequence). The CDR3 DNA follows: TGTGCCAGCAGTTCCTGGACAGGGGAGTATGAAGATACGCAGTATTTT. It encodes CASSSWTGEYEDTQYF.